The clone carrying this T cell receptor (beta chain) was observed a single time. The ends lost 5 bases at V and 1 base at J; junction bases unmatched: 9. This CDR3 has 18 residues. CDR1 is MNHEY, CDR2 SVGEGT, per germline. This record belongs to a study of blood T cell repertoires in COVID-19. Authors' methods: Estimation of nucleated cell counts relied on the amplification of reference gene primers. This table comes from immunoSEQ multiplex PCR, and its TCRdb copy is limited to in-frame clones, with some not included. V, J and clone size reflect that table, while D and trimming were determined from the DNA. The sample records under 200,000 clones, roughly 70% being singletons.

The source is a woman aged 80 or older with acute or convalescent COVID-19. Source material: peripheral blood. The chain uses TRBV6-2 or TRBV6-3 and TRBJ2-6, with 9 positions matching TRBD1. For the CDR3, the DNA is TGTGCCAGCAGTAATACCGACAGGGGGAGATCTGGGGCCAACGTCCTGACTTTC. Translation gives CASSNTDRGRSGANVLTF.